This T cell receptor (beta chain) was identified in a study of cytomegalovirus exposure and HLA in healthy donors. Germline CDR1 reads SSHAT; CDR2 reads FNYEAQ (reference sequence). V dropped 2 bases and J dropped 6 bases, with 8 bases sitting between them. The CDR3 has 13 amino acids. PCR primers comprised 60 Vbeta and 13 Jbeta primers. Clones were read by immunoSEQ multiplex PCR, and TCRdb kept only the in-frame ones, dropping some. The table has about 130,000 clones, around 77% seen once; the top ten hold 4.5% to 5%. V is TRBV7-7 and J is TRBJ2-1; D uncertain. Sequenced material: PBMCs. This TCR came from a young man in good health. CDR3 region: CASSLLEANEQFF. The CDR3, as DNA: TGTGCCAGCAGCTTATTAGAGGCCAATGAGCAGTTCTTC.